Sequencing of this T cell receptor (beta chain) was carried out in a study of blood T cell repertoires in COVID-19. About the study: Sources were T cells, B-cell-depleted T cells, or PBMCs; the material itself was cDNA or gDNA.

V was pared by 3 bases and J by 3 bases, with 15 bases between. Germline V gene lookup returns CDR1 LNHDA and CDR2 SQIVND (reference sequence). This CDR3 region has 16 residues. In the original analysis: Estimation of nucleated cell counts was performed using reference gene primer amplification. Profiling relied on immunoSEQ multiplex PCR, and the TCRdb table lists in-frame clones only, not all of them. The DNA gave D and trimming, while V, J and clone size come from that table. The sample comprises roughly 80,000 clones, around 83% of which are singletons, and over 15% rests with the top ten. The clonotype originates from a woman aged 55-70 years with acute or convalescent COVID-19. Sequencing was done on a sample of peripheral blood. The chain recombines TRBV19 with TRBJ1-5; D remains ambiguous. CDR3 in DNA: TGTGCCAGTAGTATCCTTAGTGGAGGGCCCAATCAGCCCCAGCATTTT. Its translation is CASSILSGGPNQPQHF.